This T cell receptor beta chain appears in the sequencing data of a study of CD8 T cells in Susac syndrome. After extraction with the RNeasy kit, roughly 0.45 to 1 ug of the RNA was reverse transcribed using random hexamers. TCRdb analysed the immunoSEQ multiplex PCR reads with MiXCR anew, one entry per CDR3 protein. The data show about 120,000 distinct CDR3 sequences, over 85% seen once. CDR1 SEHNR and CDR2 FQNEAQ come from the germline V gene (reference sequence). With 3 bases clipped from V and 6 bases from J, the junction kept 5 bases outside the gene matches. The CDR3 has 14 residues. The sample comprised CD8+ T cells from PBMCs. This TCR was recovered from a human donor with Susac syndrome. The rearrangement joins TRBV7-9 to TRBJ1-2, with 9 bases fitting TRBD1. The CDR3 protein is CASSFGTGLDGYTF. The CDR3, as DNA: TGTGCCAGCAGCTTTGGGACAGGGCTGGATGGCTACACCTTC.